This TCR beta chain was recorded in a study of control samples from healthy donors and cancer patients (dated by TCRdb to the early 2020s). From its cysteine to its phenylalanine, the CDR3 spans 15 amino acids. The sequence is cut down to CDR3 DNA, 45 bases in frame from base 1. V is pruned by 0 bases and J by 3 bases, leaving 3 bases of the junction without a gene match. The germline V gene (reference sequence) yields SGHNT for CDR1 and YYREEE for CDR2. Receptor libraries were prepared by the immunoSEQ multiplex PCR assay. TCRdb retrieved this table from immuneACCESS and kept in-frame rearrangements only. Not all clones are present; in checked studies, unresolved V genes account for under half, and no reason is known for the remainder. This sample gives about 130,000 clones in total; approximately 90% of them show up just once. The ten largest account for 8.5% to 10% of the sample. This clone showed up just once. What this receptor recognizes is not known. It has no much larger one-base neighbor in the sample; base qualities were not kept.

The sequencing sample was made of blood. The receptor was derived from a man aged 18 to 29 in good health. The chain uses TRBV5-4 and TRBJ2-3; TRBD1 agrees with 8 junctional bases. The DNA sequence follows: TGTGCCAGCAGCTTGGGGACAGGGATAACAGATACGCAGTATTTT. Translated, this is CASSLGTGITDTQYF.